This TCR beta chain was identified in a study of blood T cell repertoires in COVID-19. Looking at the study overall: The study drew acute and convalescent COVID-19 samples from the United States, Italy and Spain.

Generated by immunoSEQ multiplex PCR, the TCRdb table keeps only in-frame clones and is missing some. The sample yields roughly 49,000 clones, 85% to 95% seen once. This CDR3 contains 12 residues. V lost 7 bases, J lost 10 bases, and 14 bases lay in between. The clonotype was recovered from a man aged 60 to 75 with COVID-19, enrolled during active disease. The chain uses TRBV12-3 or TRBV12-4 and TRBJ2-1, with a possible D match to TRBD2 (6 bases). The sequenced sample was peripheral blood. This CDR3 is CASTFQGGEQFF. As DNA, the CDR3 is TGTGCCAGCACCTTCCAGGGAGGAGAGCAGTTCTTC.